This TCR beta chain was sequenced during a study of blood T cell repertoires in COVID-19. About the study: T cells, B-cell-depleted T cells, or PBMCs provided the cDNA or gDNA that served as material.

Some clones are missing from TCRdb's copy, which holds only in-frame ones; the method was immunoSEQ multiplex PCR. This table has 150,000 to 200,000 clones, approximately 80% appearing once. The CDR3 consists of 12 residues. CDR1 and CDR2 (germline): PRHDT, FYEKMQ (reference sequence). Trimming cost V 5 bases and J 2 bases, with 7 bases left between them. Material for sequencing was peripheral blood. The chain has TRBV13 and TRBJ2-7; D might be TRBD1 (5 bases). This receptor was taken from an elderly woman with active or convalescent COVID-19. The CDR3 loop is CASSPGTYEQYF. CDR3 DNA: TGTGCCAGCAGCCCAGGGACCTACGAGCAGTACTTC.